The 5 T cell receptor beta chains given below trace back to one sample, sequenced in a study of cytomegalovirus exposure and HLA in healthy donors. Researchers ran the PCR with 60 Vbeta and 13 Jbeta primers. Here immunoSEQ multiplex PCR was the method, and the copy in TCRdb shows in-frame clones only, minus some. The sample carries approximately 110,000 clones, over 60% recorded once. The sequenced sample was PBMCs. All receptors derive from a middle-aged woman in good health and CMV-seropositive.

The chain uses TRBV29-1 and TRBJ2-5, with 8 bases lining up with TRBD2. Germline CDR1 is SQVTM and CDR2 is ANQGSEA. V lost 4 bases to trimming and J lost 5 bases; unmatched junction nucleotides: 3. The length of the CDR3 is 12 residues. CDR3 in amino acids: CSVGSGGETQYF. The CDR3 nucleotides are TGCAGCGTTGGTTCGGGGGGGGAGACCCAGTACTTC.

This sequence joins TRBV5-6 and TRBJ2-5; TRBD2 matches 13 bases. Looked up from germline, CDR1 is SGHDT and CDR2 is YYEEEE. V lost 0 bases to trimming and J lost 4 bases; unmatched junction nucleotides: 9. CDR3 length equals 18 residues. The CDR3 reads CASSLEGLAGSYAETQYF. CDR3 DNA: TGTGCCAGCAGCTTGGAGGGACTAGCGGGATCTTACGCAGAGACCCAGTACTTC.

The gene calls are TRBV28 and TRBJ1-1, with 7 bases lining up with TRBD1. The CDR3 covers 12 residues. The trim removed 4 bases at V and 7 bases at J, leaving 3 bases unmatched. The V gene's germline CDR1 is MDHEN and CDR2 SYDVKM. For the CDR3, the DNA is TGTGCCAGCAGTTCAGACAGGGATGAAGCTTTCTTT. Encoded protein: CASSSDRDEAFF.

This chain uses TRBV30 with TRBJ1-1; the D gene is possibly TRBD1 (6 bases). The CDR3 length is 11 residues. Germline loops: CDR1 GTSNPN, CDR2 SVGIG (reference sequence). The ends were cut back, 4 bases at V and 4 bases at J, with 7 bases in the middle. The CDR3 coding sequence is TGTGCCTGGAACAGGGCCACTGAAGCTTTCTTT. Its translation: CAWNRATEAFF.

The chain employs TRBV30 and TRBJ1-1; D not resolved. The CDR3 contains 14 residues. Germline assignment: CDR1 GTSNPN and CDR2 SVGIG (reference sequence). CDR3 sequence: CALEPALGGTEAFF. CDR3 sequence (DNA): TGTGCGCTGGAGCCGGCTCTCGGAGGGACTGAAGCTTTCTTT.